This T cell receptor beta chain was recorded in a study of cytomegalovirus exposure and HLA in healthy donors. For the study at large: Unique TCR beta sequences numbering about 100 million came from 150 million to 200 million T cells in an earlier analysis. Whole-study findings and limits: When presence/absence was analysed, sequencing depth was taken to be roughly uniform across donors. A later analysis found common viral pathogens apparently linked to several of the most significant clusters.

Healthy bone marrow donors made up the donor group. With respect to this clone: The antigen remains unidentified. One junction end disagrees with the germline gene, perhaps due to a read error. The same CDR3 can be traced to other DNA sequences in this sample.

Germline CDR1 SGHRS, CDR2 YFSETQ. This CDR3 contains 15 residues. PCR involved 60 Vbeta and 13 Jbeta primers. Only in-frame clones appear in the TCRdb table, and some are missing; sequencing was by immunoSEQ multiplex PCR. The table lists fewer than 150,000 clones, around 80% of them singletons, with approximately 0.22% in the top ten. This chain connects TRBV5-1 to TRBJ1-4; 7 positions match TRBD1. The sequencing input was PBMCs. This receptor was identified in a man aged 45 to 65 in good health and CMV-seronegative. The CDR3, as DNA: TGCGCCAGCAGACCTGAGGGGGCTGCTAATGAAAAACTGTTTTTC. It encodes CASRPEGAANEKLFF.